The 21 T cell receptor beta chains reported below all come from one sample, sequenced in a study of blood T cell repertoires in COVID-19. Method: immunoSEQ multiplex PCR; TCRdb's copy keeps in-frame clones and lacks some. The table shows roughly 500,000 clones, with approximately 87% occurring only once. Sequencing was done on a sample of PBMCs or T cells enriched from blood (not recorded which). These receptors all come from a middle-aged woman who had recovered from COVID-19.

On this clone itself: Other DNA sequences within the sample encode an identical CDR3. The chain links TRBV19 to TRBJ2-1; 8 positions match TRBD2. With V trimmed by 5 bases and J by 0 bases, 3 bases remained unmatched. The CDR3 consists of 15 residues. Germline assignment: CDR1 LNHDA and CDR2 SQIVND (reference sequence). CDR3 nucleotide sequence: TGTGCCAGTAGTGTCAGCGGGAGCTCCTACAATGAGCAGTTCTTC. Encoded protein: CASSVSGSSYNEQFF.

The chain has TRBV19 and TRBJ2-2, with 7 bases lining up with TRBD1. The CDR3 is 16 amino acids. The germline V gene has CDR1 LNHDA and CDR2 SQIVND (reference sequence). V trimming: 4 bases; J trimming: 5 bases; junction bases outside the gene matches: 10. The CDR3 DNA reads as TGTGCCAGTAGTACCCCTCAGGGGGTGGGGACCGGGGAGCTGTTTTTT. Protein: CASSTPQGVGTGELFF.

The chain couples TRBV28 to TRBJ2-7; no clear D gene. V lost 2 bases and J 2 bases, leaving 7 bases between the germline ends. Looked up from germline, CDR1 is MDHEN and CDR2 is SYDVKM. The CDR3 spans 13 residues. DNA for the CDR3: TGTGCCAGCAGTTTAAGCTTAGCCTACGAGCAGTACTTC. Residues: CASSLSLAYEQYF.

V and J are TRBV5-4 and TRBJ2-2; 12 bases match TRBD2. There are 17 residues in the CDR3. Germline values: CDR1 SGHNT, CDR2 YYREEE (reference sequence). J gave up 10 bases and V 4 bases, and 14 bases lay outside the gene matches. The CDR3 sequence is CASSPRLAGAWGQELFF. CDR3 nucleotide sequence: TGTGCCAGCAGCCCCCGACTAGCGGGGGCGTGGGGTCAGGAGCTGTTTTTT. The variable domain in full, completed from reference TRBV5-4 and TRBJ2-2, reads ETGVTQSPTHLIKTRGQQVTLRCSSQSGHNTVSWYQQALGQGPQFIFQYYREEENGRGNFPPRFSGLQFPNYSSELNVNALELDDSALYLCASSPRLAGAWGQELFFGEGSRLTVL.

The chain links TRBV9 to TRBJ2-1; possible D gene TRBD2, 5 bases. This CDR3 spans 13 amino acids. Germline loops: CDR1 SGDLS, CDR2 YYNGEE. Trimming took 4 bases from V and 8 from J, leaving 13 bases between them. CDR3 nucleotides: TGTGCCAGCAGCTCGCGGGCGGCCCATGAGCAGTTCTTC. Translated, it gives CASSSRAAHEQFF.

This chain's CDR3 is CASRRTAGNTIYF. In nucleotides, the CDR3 is TGTGCCAGCAGGCGGACAGCCGGAAACACCATATATTTT. The V gene is TRBV9, the J gene TRBJ1-3, with D tentatively TRBD1 (6 bases). With 5 bases removed from V and 4 bases from J, the gap between germline ends came to 10 bases. The CDR3 sequence is 13 residues long. CDR1 SGDLS and CDR2 YYNGEE come from the germline V gene.

The V gene is TRBV12-3 or TRBV12-4, the J gene TRBJ2-1; TRBD2 agrees at 8 bases. The CDR3 is 13 amino acids. The V segment lost 3 bases and the J segment 7 bases; nucleotides outside the gene matches: 2. CDR3 sequence (DNA): TGTGCCAGCAGTTTCCTAGCGGGTAATGAGCAGTTCTTC. It translates to CASSFLAGNEQFF.

This clone has only a few counts. The V gene is TRBV7-8, the J gene TRBJ1-2, with TRBD1 as a possible D gene (5 bases). CDR3 length: 16 residues. Germline V lookup: CDR1 SGHVS, CDR2 FQNEAQ. V shed 1 base and J shed 4 bases, with 16 bases lying between them. In DNA form, the CDR3 reads TGTGCCAGCAGCTTAGGGCTCAGGGTCACGGGCTATGGCTACACCTTC. Its protein product is CASSLGLRVTGYGYTF.

The chain recombines TRBV27 with TRBJ2-7; 8 positions match TRBD1. Looked up from germline, CDR1 is MNHEY and CDR2 is SMNVEV (reference sequence). V lost 3 bases, J lost 0 bases, and 13 bases stayed unmatched. The CDR3 has 18 amino acids. The CDR3: CASSLDRRTGKSSYEQYF. Written as DNA, the CDR3 is TGTGCCAGCAGTTTGGACCGCCGGACAGGGAAAAGCTCCTACGAGCAGTACTTC.

J is TRBJ2-3 and V is TRBV12-5; D ambiguous. The CDR3 has 14 residues. The germline V and J ends were trimmed by 3 bases and 6 bases, with 13 bases remaining between them. Germline lookup yields CDR1 LGHNT and CDR2 FRNRAP. The CDR3 loop reads CASGFLLPPDTQYF. The CDR3 coding sequence is TGTGCTAGTGGTTTTCTCCTCCCTCCTGATACGCAGTATTTT.

This clone was recorded a few times. This chain joins TRBV4-2 and TRBJ2-2; D is possibly TRBD2 (6 bases). Trimming took off 1 base at V and 4 bases at J, with 13 bases between the two ends. The CDR3 covers 16 residues. The germline CDR1 and CDR2 sequences are LGHNA and YNFKEQ. The CDR3 spells CASSQGVGGFTGELFF. The CDR3 region has the DNA TGTGCCAGCAGCCAAGGGGTCGGAGGGTTCACCGGGGAGCTGTTTTTT.

V and J are TRBV5-6 and TRBJ1-1; no clear D. CDR1 is SGHDT and CDR2 is YYEEEE in the germline V gene. CDR3 length: 14 amino acids. V was pared by 0 bases and J by 7 bases, with 13 bases between. The CDR3 coding sequence is TGTGCCAGCAGCTTGGGAGGCATCAGTCATGAAGCTTTCTTT. As protein: CASSLGGISHEAFF.

The rearrangement links TRBV7-2 to TRBJ2-3; 10 bases fit TRBD2. This CDR3 has 18 amino acids. With V trimmed by 3 bases and J by 2 bases, 11 bases remained unmatched. Germline V lookup: CDR1 SGHTA, CDR2 FQGNSA. This CDR3 is CASSFLSAGGPNTDTQYF. The CDR3 DNA reads TGTGCCAGCAGCTTTTTGTCAGCGGGAGGGCCCAACACAGATACGCAGTATTTT.

The rearrangement uses TRBV24-1 and TRBJ2-5; D possibly corresponds to TRBD2 (5 bases). The length of the CDR3 is 15 residues. Per germline, CDR1 KGHDR and CDR2 SFDVKD. Trimming took 4 bases from V and 5 from J, leaving 16 bases between them. In DNA, the CDR3 is TGTGCCACCAGTGACCCCCGGGAATCCAGGGAGACCCAGTACTTC. It yields the protein CATSDPRESRETQYF.

The rearrangement links TRBV5-1 to TRBJ2-7; the D gene is possibly TRBD1 (6 bases). Trimming stripped 6 bases from V and 2 bases from J, with 24 bases between. Per the germline V gene, CDR1 is SGHRS and CDR2 is YFSETQ. The CDR3 has 17 amino acids. CDR3 loop: CASTWHPKTSGAYEQYF. Written as DNA, the CDR3 is TGCGCCAGCACCTGGCACCCGAAAACCTCAGGGGCCTACGAGCAGTACTTC.

This chain links TRBV19 with TRBJ2-7; 10 bases are shared with TRBD1. CDR3 length: 14 amino acids. Germline V gene lookup returns CDR1 LNHDA and CDR2 SQIVND (reference sequence). V dropped 4 bases and J dropped 7; count of bases not matched to a gene: 7. CDR3 sequence (DNA): TGTGCCAGTAGTACGACAGGGGGCCGGGGGGAGCAGTACTTC. Its protein product is CASSTTGGRGEQYF.

CDR3 bases: TGTGCCAGCAGCTTTGGGACAGCATATGGCTACACCTTC. Protein: CASSFGTAYGYTF. This chain joins TRBV5-6 and TRBJ1-2, with 7 positions matching TRBD1. The V gene end was trimmed by 2 bases and the J gene end by 5 bases; junction bases not matched to a gene: 3. CDR1 is SGHDT, CDR2 YYEEEE, per germline. This CDR3 spans 13 amino acids.

This rearrangement joins TRBV7-9 to TRBJ2-3; 10 bases match TRBD1. V was pared by 3 bases and J by 4 bases, with 1 base of the junction left unmatched. CDR1 is SEHNR, CDR2 FQNEAQ, per germline (reference sequence). The CDR3 covers 14 residues. The CDR3 protein is CASSFGQGADTQYF. The CDR3 bases are TGTGCCAGCAGCTTCGGACAGGGGGCAGATACGCAGTATTTT.

V gene TRBV10-3 combines with J gene TRBJ1-4, with 10 bases identical to TRBD1. Germline trimming cut 5 bases from V and 6 bases from J; bases unmatched to any gene: 6. Germline-derived CDR1 and CDR2 are ENHRY and SYGVKD. The CDR3 covers 15 residues. The CDR3 region is CAISPDRGRDEKLFF. The CDR3 DNA is TGTGCCATCAGTCCGGACAGGGGGAGGGATGAAAAACTGTTTTTT.

The V gene is TRBV6-5, the J gene TRBJ1-3; TRBD1 matches at 7 bases. Germline V CDR1 and CDR2: MNHEY, SVGAGI. The ends lost 5 bases at V and 0 bases at J; junction bases unmatched: 4. The CDR3 runs 15 residues. The CDR3 is CASSTDRNSGNTIYF. Written as DNA, the CDR3 is TGTGCCAGCAGTACGGACAGGAACTCTGGAAACACCATATATTTT.

This clone was observed once. V usage is TRBV11-2 and J usage is TRBJ2-5; 9 bases map to TRBD2. Trimming at V came to 2 bases and at J to 2 bases, leaving 0 bases not matched to a gene. CDR1 is SGHAT and CDR2 is FQNNGV in the germline V gene. The CDR3 has 14 amino acids. The CDR3 coding sequence is TGTGCCAGCAGCTTAACTAGCGGGCAAGAGACCCAGTACTTC. This translates into CASSLTSGQETQYF.